The 11 T cell receptor beta chains given below trace back to one sample, sequenced in a study of T cell responses to AZD1222 COVID-19 vaccine. Some clones are missing from TCRdb's copy, which holds only in-frame ones; the method was immunoSEQ multiplex PCR. Seen here are about 120,000 clones, 80% to 90% observed once, and the top ten hold about 15%. Source: peripheral blood, taken 28 days after the second AZD1222 dose. Receptor source: an adult who received the AZD1222 COVID-19 vaccine.

This clone was picked up one time. The chain is built from TRBV4-1 and TRBJ2-7; TRBD2 agrees at 10 bases. The CDR3 length is 15 residues. J was trimmed by 4 bases and V by 5 bases; bases with no gene match: 8. Per germline, CDR1 MGHRA and CDR2 YSYEKL. The CDR3 DNA follows: TGCGCCAGCAGCAGACGTGGACTAGCGGCTTACGAGCAGTACTTC. This translates into CASSRRGLAAYEQYF.

This clone was observed a single time. The rearrangement joins TRBV6-5 to TRBJ2-3; possibly TRBD1 for D (5 bases). The V end was cut by 6 bases, the J end by 2 bases, with 9 bases between. CDR1 is MNHEY, CDR2 SVGAGI, per germline. The CDR3 has 13 amino acids. The CDR3 protein is CASRGDYTDTQYF. The CDR3 DNA is TGTGCCAGCAGAGGGGATTACACAGATACGCAGTATTTT.

The V call is TRBV5-6, the J call TRBJ1-1; 9 bases map to TRBD1. The germline CDR1 and CDR2 sequences are SGHDT and YYEEEE. J gave up 6 bases and V 0 bases, and 9 bases lay outside the gene matches. CDR3 size: 16 residues. The CDR3 DNA is TGTGCCAGCAGCTTGGGGCTGGGACAGGGATTCGCTGAAGCTTTCTTT. As protein: CASSLGLGQGFAEAFF.

This clone was picked up one time. The chain couples TRBV19 to TRBJ1-2; 8 bases agree with TRBD1. The ends lost 5 bases at V and 3 bases at J; junction bases unmatched: 2. Germline V CDR1 and CDR2: LNHDA, SQIVND (reference sequence). CDR3 size: 13 residues. CDR3 in amino acids: CASSQGADYGYTF. For the CDR3, the DNA is TGTGCCAGTAGTCAGGGGGCAGACTATGGCTACACCTTC.

J is TRBJ1-6 and V is TRBV3-1 (or the pseudogene TRBV3-2), with D perhaps TRBD1 (5 bases). The length of the CDR3 is 13 residues. The germline gives CDR1 LGHDT, CDR2 YNNKEL (reference sequence). The germline V and J ends were trimmed by 1 base and 8 bases, with 6 bases remaining between them. This chain's CDR3 is CASSQGGDSPLHF. For the CDR3, the DNA is TGTGCCAGCAGCCAAGGAGGGGATTCACCCCTCCACTTT.

In regard to this clone: The sample holds other DNA sequences that translate to the same CDR3. The V call is TRBV6-5, the J call TRBJ1-1; D remains unclear. The germline V and J ends were trimmed by 5 bases and 1 base, with 11 bases remaining between them. The CDR3 length is 14 residues. Looked up from germline, CDR1 is MNHEY and CDR2 is SVGAGI. The DNA of the CDR3 is TGTGCCAGCAGTCCCCGGACGGGGAACACTGAAGCTTTCTTT. Encoded protein: CASSPRTGNTEAFF.

The V and J genes are TRBV19 and TRBJ1-5, with TRBD1 matching over 9 bases. The CDR3 length is 15 residues. V lost 7 bases to trimming and J lost 6 bases; unmatched junction nucleotides: 10. Germline V gene lookup returns CDR1 LNHDA and CDR2 SQIVND (reference sequence). CDR3 DNA sequence: TGTGCCAGTAAATCGGACAGGGGTAAACGTCAGCCCCAGCATTTT. It encodes CASKSDRGKRQPQHF.

The chain recombines TRBV4-1 with TRBJ2-3; possible D gene TRBD1, 6 bases. Germline CDR1 MGHRA, CDR2 YSYEKL. This CDR3 is built from 15 residues. V gave up 4 bases and J gave up 3 bases, with 14 bases separating them. DNA for the CDR3: TGCGCCAGCAGCCGGAACCCTAGGGGGACAGATACGCAGTATTTT. Translation gives CASSRNPRGTDTQYF.

This clone appeared once. This sequence joins TRBV5-1 and TRBJ2-3; D is possibly TRBD1 (6 bases). This CDR3 has 15 amino acids. The V end lost 5 bases, the J end lost 4 bases, and 17 bases lay between the germline ends. Per germline, CDR1 SGHRS and CDR2 YFSETQ. CDR3 in DNA: TGCGCCAGCAGTTTTCCGACAGGCGGAGCAGATACGCAGTATTTT. Translating gives CASSFPTGGADTQYF.

The V and J genes are TRBV7-8 and TRBJ1-2; D ambiguous. Germline V gene data show CDR1 as SGHVS and CDR2 as FQNEAQ. This CDR3 has 14 residues. V lost 4 bases to trimming and J lost 4 bases, with 13 bases between them. CDR3 amino acids: CASSYRVQAYGYTF. DNA for the CDR3: TGTGCCAGCAGCTACCGTGTACAAGCCTATGGCTACACCTTC.

Here the CDR3 reads CSVEDQEQPQHF. In nucleotides, the CDR3 is TGCAGCGTTGAAGATCAAGAACAGCCCCAGCATTTT. The chain has TRBV29-1 and TRBJ1-5; D not resolved. The ends were cut back, 0 bases at V and 7 bases at J, with 7 bases in the middle. Germline V gene data show CDR1 as SQVTM and CDR2 as ANQGSEA. There are 12 residues in the CDR3. The whole variable domain, remainder taken from reference TRBV29-1 and TRBJ1-5, is SAVISQKPSRDICQRGTSLTIQCQVDSQVTMMFWYRQQPGQSLTLIATANQGSEATYESGFVIDKFPISRPNLTFSTLTVSNMSPEDSSIYLCSVEDQEQPQHFGDGTRLSIL.